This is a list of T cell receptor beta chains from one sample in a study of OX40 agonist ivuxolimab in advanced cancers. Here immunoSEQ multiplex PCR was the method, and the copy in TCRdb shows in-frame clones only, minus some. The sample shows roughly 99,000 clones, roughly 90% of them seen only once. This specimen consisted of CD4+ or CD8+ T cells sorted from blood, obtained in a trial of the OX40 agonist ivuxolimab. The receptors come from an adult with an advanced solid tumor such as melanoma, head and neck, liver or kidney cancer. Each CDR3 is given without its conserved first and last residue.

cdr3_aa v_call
ASGLVGGETQY TRBV12-5
ASSGISGRAYQETQY TRBV25-1
ASSIHTGELF TRBV6-5
ASSVSGLGSDTQY TRBV6-1
ASSEYQTGTSGTRRFDEQF TRBV10-2
ATKRTDPSWDGYT TRBV27
ASCSGRAMEETQY TRBV5-1
ASSLVVAGEHEQF TRBV5-1
ASSLLAGEDTQY TRBV11-3
ASSAAGTSLNEQF TRBV6-4
ASSSLAREQY TRBV11-3
ASSLFVQLEAF TRBV28
ASSLGPLAGAEETQY TRBV5-1
ASSLNPPATSSTDTQY TRBV7-3
ASSQEFPGGYGYT TRBV4-3
AWNVLASGSGEQF TRBV30
ASSFDGYSGNTIY TRBV7-3
ASKRVGDEAF TRBV28
ASSLRLAGLYGQF TRBV11-2
ASSPQQGGTEAF TRBV14
ASSPSTLRDTQY TRBV7-9
ASSYAGQGDTQY TRBV6-6
SVQGQGIYNEQF TRBV29-1
ASSWGLAEYNEQF TRBV5-4
ASSLGSGLQPQH TRBV5-1
ASTLLAGDNEQF TRBV27
ASRNRGLRNGNNQPQH TRBV19
ASSSLLRTGRNDYLSTDTQY TRBV13
ASSLGRASYEQY TRBV27